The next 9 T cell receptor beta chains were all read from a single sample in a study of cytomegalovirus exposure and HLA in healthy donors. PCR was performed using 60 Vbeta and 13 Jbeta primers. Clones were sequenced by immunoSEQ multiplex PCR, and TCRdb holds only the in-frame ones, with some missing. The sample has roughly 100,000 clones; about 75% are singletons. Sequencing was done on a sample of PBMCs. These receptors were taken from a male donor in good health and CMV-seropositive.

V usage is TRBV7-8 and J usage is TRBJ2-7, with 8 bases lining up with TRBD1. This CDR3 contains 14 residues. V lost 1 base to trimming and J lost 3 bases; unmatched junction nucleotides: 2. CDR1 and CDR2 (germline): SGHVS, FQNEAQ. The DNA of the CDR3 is TGTGCCAGCAGCTTAGACAGGGGGAACTACGAGCAGTACTTC. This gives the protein CASSLDRGNYEQYF. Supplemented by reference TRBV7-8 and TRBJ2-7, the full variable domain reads GAGVSQSPRYKVAKRGQDVALRCDPISGHVSLFWYQQALGQGPEFLTYFQNEAQLDKSGLPSDRFFAERPEGSVSTLKIQRTQQEDSAVYLCASSLDRGNYEQYFGPGTRLTVT.

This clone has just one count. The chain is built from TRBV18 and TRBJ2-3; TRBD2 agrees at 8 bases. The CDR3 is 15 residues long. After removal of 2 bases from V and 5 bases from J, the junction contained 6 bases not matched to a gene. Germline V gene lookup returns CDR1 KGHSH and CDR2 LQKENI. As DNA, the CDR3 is TGTGCCAGCTCACCAACGGGAGGGCCGCGAGATACGCAGTATTTT. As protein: CASSPTGGPRDTQYF.

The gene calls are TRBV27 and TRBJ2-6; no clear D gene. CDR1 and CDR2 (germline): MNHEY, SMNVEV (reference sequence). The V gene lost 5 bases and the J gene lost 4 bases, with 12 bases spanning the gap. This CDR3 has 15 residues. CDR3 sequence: CASSPQDWGANVLTF. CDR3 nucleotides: TGTGCCAGCAGTCCACAAGACTGGGGGGCCAACGTCCTGACTTTC.

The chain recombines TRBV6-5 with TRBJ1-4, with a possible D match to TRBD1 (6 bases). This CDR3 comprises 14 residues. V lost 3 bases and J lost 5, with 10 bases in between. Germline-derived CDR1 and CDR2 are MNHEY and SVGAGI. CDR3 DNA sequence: TGTGCCAGCAGTTATAACAGGGCAAATGAAAAACTGTTTTTT. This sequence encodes CASSYNRANEKLFF.

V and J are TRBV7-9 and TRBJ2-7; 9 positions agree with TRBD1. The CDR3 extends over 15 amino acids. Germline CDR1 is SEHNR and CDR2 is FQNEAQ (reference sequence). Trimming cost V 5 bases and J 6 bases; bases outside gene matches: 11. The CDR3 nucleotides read TGTGCCAGCAGCGCCTCCGGGACAGGGCGAGGCGAGCAGTACTTC. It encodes CASSASGTGRGEQYF.

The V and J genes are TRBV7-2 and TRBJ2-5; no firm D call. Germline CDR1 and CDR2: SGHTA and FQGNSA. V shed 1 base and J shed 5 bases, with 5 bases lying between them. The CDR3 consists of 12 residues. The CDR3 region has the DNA TGTGCCAGCAGCTTAGTCGAGGAGACCCAGTACTTC. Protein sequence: CASSLVEETQYF.

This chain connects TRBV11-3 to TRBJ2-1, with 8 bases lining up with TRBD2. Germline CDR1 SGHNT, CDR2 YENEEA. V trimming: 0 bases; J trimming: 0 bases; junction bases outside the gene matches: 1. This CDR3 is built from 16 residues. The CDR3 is CASSLDLAGSYNEQFF. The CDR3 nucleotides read TGTGCCAGCAGCTTAGATCTAGCGGGCTCCTACAATGAGCAGTTCTTC.

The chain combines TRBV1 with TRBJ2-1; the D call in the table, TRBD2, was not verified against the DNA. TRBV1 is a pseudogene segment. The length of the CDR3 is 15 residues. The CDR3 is CTSTHGLAGRGEQFF. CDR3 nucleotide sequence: TGCACCAGCACCCACGGACTAGCGGGCCGGGGGGAGCAGTTCTTC.

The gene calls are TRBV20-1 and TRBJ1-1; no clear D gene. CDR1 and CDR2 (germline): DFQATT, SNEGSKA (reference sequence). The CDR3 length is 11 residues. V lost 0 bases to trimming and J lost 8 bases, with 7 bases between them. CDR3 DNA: TGCAGTGCTAGAGATCGCGTCGAAGCTTTCTTT. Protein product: CSARDRVEAFF.